This entry lists 21 T cell receptor beta chains sequenced from one sample in a study of blood T cells in healthy people across ages. PCR was performed a second time for 7 to 11 cycles using a sample-barcoded 5' primer and a J-beta primer mix. TCRdb reprocessed the 5' RACE reads with MiXCR, giving one entry per CDR3 protein. The sample gives roughly 500,000 distinct CDR3 sequences, 25% to 30% of which show up once; about a fifth is in the top ten. Sequencing was carried out using blood. Receptors were obtained from a woman in her 70s in good health.

This sequence joins TRBV6-6 and TRBJ1-1; D gene uncertain. V was trimmed by 5 bases and J by 1 base, leaving 8 bases between them. The germline gives CDR1 MNHNY, CDR2 SVGAGI (reference sequence). CDR3 length equals 13 residues. The CDR3 DNA reads as TGTGCCAGCAGTCCGCAGGAGAACACTGAAGCTTTCTTT. This gives the protein CASSPQENTEAFF.

This clonotype has a handful of counts. V gene TRBV7-8 combines with J gene TRBJ1-3; no clear D gene. This CDR3 spans 15 amino acids. In germline, CDR1 is SGHVS, CDR2 FQNEAQ. Trimming stripped 5 bases from V and 0 bases from J, with 11 bases between. In DNA form, the CDR3 reads TGTGCCAGCAGCCACCAGGAAAGCTCTGGAAACACCATATATTTT. Protein sequence: CASSHQESSGNTIYF.

This rearrangement joins TRBV3-1 to TRBJ2-5; 9 nucleotides align to TRBD2. CDR3 length equals 15 residues. CDR1 and CDR2 (germline): LGHDT, YNNKEL (reference sequence). Trimming removed 1 base from V and 4 bases from J; junction bases left unmatched: 4. The CDR3 protein is CASSQGLAVLETQYF. DNA for the CDR3: TGTGCCAGCAGCCAAGGACTAGCGGTACTAGAGACCCAGTACTTC.

V gene TRBV20-1 combines with J gene TRBJ2-5; 10 nucleotides align to TRBD2. The CDR3 is 15 residues long. V lost 2 bases, J lost 3 bases, and 6 bases stayed unmatched. From germline, CDR1 is DFQATT and CDR2 SNEGSKA (reference sequence). The CDR3 reads CSARTPLAGKETQYF. The DNA of the CDR3 is TGCAGTGCTAGAACCCCACTAGCGGGGAAAGAGACCCAGTACTTC.

J is TRBJ1-1 and V is TRBV20-1; D is possibly TRBD1 (6 bases). V was trimmed by 0 bases and J by 5 bases, leaving 16 bases between them. This CDR3 spans 15 amino acids. The V gene's germline CDR1 is DFQATT and CDR2 SNEGSKA (reference sequence). The CDR3 sequence is CSARDPRGARTEAFF. In DNA, the CDR3 is TGCAGTGCTAGAGACCCCCGGGGGGCAAGAACTGAAGCTTTCTTT.

The chain has TRBV4-3 and TRBJ2-2; 9 bases line up with TRBD1. With V trimmed by 0 bases and J by 0 bases, 11 bases remained unmatched. Germline values: CDR1 LGHNA, CDR2 YSLEER. CDR3 length: 20 residues. CDR3 sequence reads: CASSQDAPRGTGTNTGELFF. CDR3 in DNA: TGCGCCAGCAGCCAAGACGCCCCGAGGGGGACAGGGACGAACACCGGGGAGCTGTTTTTT.

This clonotype showed up just a few times. The junction differs from germline at one of its ends, possibly a read error. This sequence joins TRBV5-6 and TRBJ2-7, with 8 bases lining up with TRBD1. The CDR3 extends over 14 amino acids. Germline V gene data show CDR1 as SGHDT and CDR2 as YYEEEE. The CDR3: CASSWNRGSYGQYF. CDR3 nucleotide sequence: TGTGCCAGCAGTTGGAACAGGGGGTCCTACGGGCAGTACTTC.

This chain uses TRBV3-1 with TRBJ2-5, with 10 bases identical to TRBD2. This CDR3 comprises 16 residues. The germline CDR1 and CDR2 sequences are LGHDT and YNNKEL (reference sequence). Unmatched junction bases numbered 6, after V lost 1 base and J lost 4 bases. The chain's CDR3 is CASSQGSGGAGETQYF. CDR3 in DNA: TGTGCCAGCAGCCAAGGAAGCGGGGGGGCGGGAGAGACCCAGTACTTC.

This clonotype was seen a handful of times. The chain carries TRBV29-1 and TRBJ1-1; 7 bases are a match to TRBD1. The CDR3 runs 14 residues. Germline V gives CDR1 SQVTM, CDR2 ANQGSEA. Losses at the gene ends were 3 bases for V and 1 base for J; bases not matched to a gene: 5. This CDR3 is CSVDPTGWNTEAFF. CDR3 nucleotide sequence: TGCAGCGTTGATCCGACAGGGTGGAACACTGAAGCTTTCTTT.

The chain has TRBV29-1 and TRBJ1-1, with 7 bases lining up with TRBD1. CDR3 length: 13 amino acids. Germline CDR1 SQVTM, CDR2 ANQGSEA. Trimming cost V 5 bases and J 1 base; bases outside gene matches: 4. For the CDR3, the DNA is TGCAGCGTTACGGGACAGCCGAACACTGAAGCTTTCTTT. It yields the protein CSVTGQPNTEAFF.

The chain's CDR3 is CASSQVSGGLYEQYF. DNA for the CDR3: TGCGCCAGCAGCCAAGTAAGCGGGGGTCTTTACGAGCAGTACTTC. The V and J genes are TRBV4-3 and TRBJ2-7; 8 bases match TRBD2. V was clipped by 1 base and J by 4 bases; unmatched bases: 6. Germline CDR1 LGHNA, CDR2 YSLEER. The CDR3 is 15 amino acids.

This clonotype turned up a few times. The rearrangement uses TRBV7-2 and TRBJ1-6, with a possible D match to TRBD1 (6 bases). Trimming removed 2 bases at V and 9 bases at J, with 17 bases between. The length of the CDR3 is 16 residues. Germline assignment: CDR1 SGHTA and CDR2 FQGNSA. The CDR3: CASSLWSGGGGSPLHF. CDR3 nucleotide sequence: TGTGCCAGCAGCTTATGGTCGGGGGGCGGAGGTTCACCCCTCCACTTT.

This clonotype was detected a few times. The rearrangement links TRBV10-3 to TRBJ2-5; D tentatively fits TRBD1 or TRBD2 (5 bases each). The CDR3 runs 13 residues. In germline, CDR1 is ENHRY, CDR2 SYGVKD. Trimming took off 5 bases at V and 5 bases at J, with 12 bases between the two ends. CDR3 residues: CAISTGLGETQYF. CDR3 bases: TGTGCCATCAGTACGGGGCTCGGGGAGACCCAGTACTTC.

Comment on this clonotype: Germline is not matched at one junction end, which may reflect a read error. The chain combines TRBV2 with TRBJ2-5; tentative D call: TRBD1 (6 bases). The J call may be incorrect, as the DNA end agrees better with TRBJ2-1. This CDR3 is 12 amino acids long. Looked up from germline, CDR1 is SNHLY and CDR2 is FYNNEI. CDR3 DNA: TGTGCCAGCGCCAACAGGGACAATGTGCAGTTCTTC. It translates to CASANRDNVQFF.

This clonotype was observed a few times. The chain carries TRBV20-1 and TRBJ2-3; D may match TRBD1 or TRBD2 (5 bases each). In germline, CDR1 is DFQATT, CDR2 SNEGSKA (reference sequence). The CDR3 extends over 12 amino acids. V was trimmed by 4 bases and J by 6 bases, leaving 11 bases between them. The CDR3 loop reads CSANPWGDTQYF. DNA for the CDR3: TGCAGTGCTAACCCATGGGGGGATACGCAGTATTTT.

The chain carries TRBV20-1 and TRBJ2-5; a possible D gene is TRBD1 (6 bases). This CDR3 is built from 14 residues. CDR1 is DFQATT and CDR2 is SNEGSKA in the germline V gene (reference sequence). Trimming removed 3 bases from V and 1 base from J, with 12 bases in between. The CDR3 DNA reads TGCAGTGCTAGTTATGGACAGCTCCAAGAGACCCAGTACTTC. Its translation is CSASYGQLQETQYF.

There are a few counts of this clonotype. The genes are TRBV6-2 or TRBV6-3 and TRBJ1-2; D ambiguous. The length of the CDR3 is 12 residues. Between the trimmed V and J ends, which lost 3 bases and 8 bases, there was a span of 10 bases. Germline V gene lookup returns CDR1 MNHEY and CDR2 SVGEGT. The CDR3 nucleotides read TGTGCCAGCAGTTATGGCCTCTGGGGCTACACCTTC. Translating gives CASSYGLWGYTF.

This rearrangement joins TRBV5-4 to TRBJ1-1; D is undetermined. Germline values: CDR1 SGHNT, CDR2 YYREEE (reference sequence). This CDR3 is built from 13 residues. V lost 0 bases, J lost 8 bases, and 11 bases lay in between. CDR3 DNA: TGTGCCAGCAGCTTGGGGGATAACATAGAAGCTTTCTTT. As protein: CASSLGDNIEAFF.

The chain employs TRBV7-2 and TRBJ2-5; D remains ambiguous. Trimming left V 1 base short and J 5 bases short, with 14 bases between. Germline CDR1 and CDR2: SGHTA and FQGNSA. CDR3 size: 15 residues. The CDR3 sequence is CASSLGSGRIETQYF. The CDR3 coding sequence is TGTGCCAGCAGCTTAGGATCTGGTAGGATCGAGACCCAGTACTTC.

This clonotype was seen more than once but under ten times. This chain connects TRBV4-3 to TRBJ1-2, with D maybe TRBD1 (5 bases). The V gene lost 0 bases and the J gene lost 7 bases, with 15 bases spanning the gap. Germline V gives CDR1 LGHNA, CDR2 YSLEER. CDR3 length: 15 residues. This CDR3 is CASSQERAGTGGYTF. Written as DNA, the CDR3 is TGCGCCAGCAGCCAAGAACGGGCAGGGACCGGTGGCTACACCTTC.

This clonotype was counted at least ten times. This chain uses TRBV9 with TRBJ1-1; 8 positions match TRBD1. The germline CDR1 and CDR2 sequences are SGDLS and YYNGEE. The CDR3 runs to 14 residues. V gave up 3 bases and J gave up 3 bases; unmatched junction bases: 4. The DNA of the CDR3 is TGTGCCAGCAGCGGCGGACAGGGAGACACTGAAGCTTTCTTT. Protein: CASSGGQGDTEAFF.